The rows below give T cell receptor beta chains drawn from one sample of a study of blood T cell repertoires in COVID-19. Clones were read by immunoSEQ multiplex PCR, and TCRdb kept only the in-frame ones, dropping some. In the table there are 200,000 to 250,000 clones, 85% to 90% of which are singletons. The specimen was PBMCs or T cells enriched from blood (not recorded which). These receptor sequences come from a young woman who had recovered from COVID-19. Each CDR3 is given with its conserved first and last residue. The D gene is left open where the match is weak. Clone size appears in some rows only: once, few, many, or a class for an expanded clone.

cdr3_nt cdr3_aa j_call v_call d_call clone_size
TGTGCCAGCAGTGTAAAGGGGGATCAGCCCCAGCATTTT CASSVKGDQPQHF TRBJ1-5 TRBV27 - -
TGTGCCAGCAGCTTACGTGCAGGGAAAGGAAACACCATATATTTT CASSLRAGKGNTIYF TRBJ1-3 TRBV7-2 - -
TGTGCCAGCAAAATGGCGACACCCAATCAGCCCCAGCATTTT CASKMATPNQPQHF TRBJ1-5 TRBV6-5 - -
TGTGCCAGCAGGACAGGGAGCCACACTGAAGCTTTCTTT CASRTGSHTEAFF TRBJ1-1 TRBV4-2 TRBD1 few
TGTGCCAGTAGTATCTTACAGGGGGCCAGTGGCTACACCTTC CASSILQGASGYTF TRBJ1-2 TRBV19 TRBD1 -
TGTGCCAGCAGTTACCAACTAGCCGGGGAGCTGTTTTTT CASSYQLAGELFF TRBJ2-2 TRBV6-5 - -
TGTGCCAGCAGTTACGGGCCAGCGAACACTGAAGCTTTCTTT CASSYGPANTEAFF TRBJ1-1 TRBV6-5 - -
TGTGCCAGCAGCCGTTGGACAGGGGTAGATCAGCCCCAGCATTTT CASSRWTGVDQPQHF TRBJ1-5 TRBV7-2 TRBD1 -
TGTGCCAGCAGAATCGAACGGTACACTGAAGCTTTCTTT CASRIERYTEAFF TRBJ1-1 TRBV7-2 - -
TGCGCCAGCAGCCAAGATGGGGGCAGCTCCTATGGCTACACCTTC CASSQDGGSSYGYTF TRBJ1-2 TRBV4-3 - -
TGTGCCAGCAGTCCTCAGGAGGGCGTTGACGAGCAGTACTTC CASSPQEGVDEQYF TRBJ2-7 TRBV11-1 - -
TGTGCCAGCAGCTTAGCTCTCGGACTAGCGGGAGAAAATACGCAGTATTTT CASSLALGLAGENTQYF TRBJ2-3 TRBV7-2 TRBD2 -
TGTGCCAGCAGCCCTGGACAGGGGGCGATATATGGCTACACCTTC CASSPGQGAIYGYTF TRBJ1-2 TRBV7-3 TRBD1 once
TGTGCCAGCAGTGCCTTTCAGGGTCCAACTAATGAAAAACTGTTTTTT CASSAFQGPTNEKLFF TRBJ1-4 TRBV6-1 - -
TGTGCCAGCAGTAAACTAGCGGGAGGGGCCGATACGCAGTATTTT CASSKLAGGADTQYF TRBJ2-3 TRBV27 TRBD2 -
TGTGCCAGCAGTCTTCGAAGGAGGGGCACTGAAGCTTTCTTT CASSLRRRGTEAFF TRBJ1-1 TRBV28 - -
TGTGCCATCAGTGAGACAGGACAGGGTGGTGCCGGGGAGCTGTTTTTT CAISETGQGGAGELFF TRBJ2-2 TRBV10-3 TRBD1 -
TGTGCCAGCAGTGGGACAGGTTCGGGATACAATGAGCAGTTCTTC CASSGTGSGYNEQFF TRBJ2-1 TRBV9 TRBD1 -
TGTGCCAGTAGTATGGGACTAGCTGACACCTACGAGCAGTACTTC CASSMGLADTYEQYF TRBJ2-7 TRBV19 TRBD2 -
TGTGCCAGCAGGAAAACTAGCACAGATACGCAGTATTTT CASRKTSTDTQYF TRBJ2-3 TRBV2 - -
TGTGCCAGCAGCCATCGGTCGGGGGAACAGCCCCAGCATTTT CASSHRSGEQPQHF TRBJ1-5 TRBV4-2 - -
TGTGCCATCAGGCCCTCAGTACAGGGCGGTGGGTACAATGAGCAGTTCTTC CAIRPSVQGGGYNEQFF TRBJ2-1 TRBV10-3 - -
TGCGCCAGCAGCCAAAGGGGGTTAGCTGGCGCCATCCACTTT CASSQRGLAGAIHF TRBJ1-6 TRBV4-3 - -
TGTGCCAGCAGCGTGACAGGGCGGTCACCCCTCCACTTT CASSVTGRSPLHF TRBJ1-6 TRBV7-3 TRBD1 -
TGTGCCAGCAGTCCCGGGACTAGCGGGCCCTACGAGCAGTACTTC CASSPGTSGPYEQYF TRBJ2-7 TRBV6-5 TRBD2 -
TGTGCCAGCAGCCAAGACAGGTATGGCTACACCTTC CASSQDRYGYTF TRBJ1-2 TRBV3-1/TRBV3-2 - -
TGTGCCAGCAGCCTAGGATCGACTCATAGTTCCTACGAGCAGTACTTC CASSLGSTHSSYEQYF TRBJ2-7 TRBV27 - -
TGTGCCAGCAGTCCCCAGACAGGGCGAGCTTTCTTT CASSPQTGRAFF TRBJ1-1 TRBV28 TRBD1 -
TGCGCCAGCAGCCAAGATTCCCAGGGGGCGTATTATGGCTACACCTTC CASSQDSQGAYYGYTF TRBJ1-2 TRBV4-3 TRBD1 -
TGTGCCAGCAGCTTATTTTACAGGGGGTGGGAGACCCAGTACTTC CASSLFYRGWETQYF TRBJ2-5 TRBV7-2 TRBD1 -
TGCGCCAGTAACCCCGGGGACAGGGCCAACAATGAGCAGTTCTTC CASNPGDRANNEQFF TRBJ2-1 TRBV4-1 TRBD1 -
TGTGCCAGCAGTGTGAGCGAGCCCAACAATGAGCAGTTCTTC CASSVSEPNNEQFF TRBJ2-1 TRBV2 - -
TGTGCCACCAGTGATCCGGGACAGGGTAGATTAAGCTCCTACAATGAGCAGTTCTTC CATSDPGQGRLSSYNEQFF TRBJ2-1 TRBV24-1 TRBD1 -
TGTGCCAGCAGCTTATGGACAGGGGTTTACAATGAGCAGTTCTTC CASSLWTGVYNEQFF TRBJ2-1 TRBV5-6 TRBD1 -
TGTGCCAGCAGTTACGGGACAGGCAATGGCTACACCTTC CASSYGTGNGYTF TRBJ1-2 TRBV6-2/TRBV6-3 TRBD1 -
TGTGCCAGCAGTGAACGGGGTCAACGGACCACCGGGGAGCTGTTTTTT CASSERGQRTTGELFF TRBJ2-2 TRBV2 - -
TGTGCCAGTAGTATAGATGACAGCCTGAGCTACGAGCAGTACTTC CASSIDDSLSYEQYF TRBJ2-7 TRBV19 - -
TGTGCCACCAGCAGAGATATAGGACAGGGCACCCCCTACGAGCAGTACTTC CATSRDIGQGTPYEQYF TRBJ2-7 TRBV15 TRBD1 -
TGTGCCAGCAGTGCACAGGGAAGCTATAATTCACCCCTCCACTTT CASSAQGSYNSPLHF TRBJ1-6 TRBV6-6 - -
TGTGCCAGCACCTCGCACAGGGAAGATACGCAGTATTTT CASTSHREDTQYF TRBJ2-3 TRBV12-3/TRBV12-4 - -
TGTGCCAGCAGTTCCCCGTCTGGGGGCGTAGGGGCCAACGTCCTGACTTTC CASSSPSGGVGANVLTF TRBJ2-6 TRBV27 - -
TGTGCCAGCAGCACGCAGGGTAGCAATCAGCCCCAGCATTTT CASSTQGSNQPQHF TRBJ1-5 TRBV5-8 - -